These 10 T cell receptor beta chains were sequenced from one sample in a study of T cells in Graves' hyperthyroidism and ophthalmopathy. The CDR3 regions of TCR beta were amplified from RNA transcripts. A first-round RT-PCR of the TCR CDR3 used the HTBI primer set. TCRdb analysed the multiplex PCR reads with MiXCR anew, one entry per CDR3 protein. The sample carries approximately 640,000 distinct CDR3 sequences, 17% recorded once. Material: blood. These receptors came from a man in his fifties with Graves' hyperthyroidism.

This clonotype was counted many times. CDR3 sequence (DNA): TGTGCCAGCAGCAAGCTAGAGTTGAGGCACAATGAGCAGTTCTTC. Amino acid sequence: CASSKLELRHNEQFF. The chain carries TRBV5-6 and TRBJ2-1; no definite D call. The length of the CDR3 is 15 residues. Trimming pared 4 bases from V and 5 bases from J, leaving 16 bases between. Germline V CDR1 and CDR2: SGHDT, YYEEEE.

Concerning this clonotype: This CDR3 is missing its conserved last phenylalanine or tryptophan, likely due to a read error. This chain uses TRBV29-1 with TRBJ1-2; no firm D call. V shed 4 bases and J shed 4 bases, with 13 bases lying between them. CDR1 is SQVTM and CDR2 is ANQGSEA in the germline V gene. This CDR3 is built from 13 residues. The CDR3 coding sequence is TGCAGCGTTGGGCGGCTGAGTAGCTATGGCTACACCCTC. Residues: CSVGRLSSYGYTL.

The chain joins TRBV10-1 to TRBJ2-3; tentatively, D is TRBD2 (7 bases). V dropped 10 bases and J dropped 5 bases, with 22 bases sitting between them. The germline V gene encodes CDR1 WNHNN and CDR2 SYGVQD (reference sequence). The CDR3 is 15 residues long. The CDR3 sequence is CATGGLVGLEDTQYF. For the CDR3, the DNA is TGCGCCACCGGGGGGCTAGTGGGATTGGAAGATACGCAGTATTTT.

This clonotype has a count of ten or more. V is TRBV27 and J is TRBJ2-1; tentatively, D is TRBD2 (5 bases). The ends were cut back, 3 bases at V and 6 bases at J, with 12 bases in the middle. Germline V lookup: CDR1 MNHEY, CDR2 SMNVEV (reference sequence). The CDR3 spans 14 residues. CDR3 protein: CASSLVGEPNEQFF. The CDR3 coding sequence is TGTGCCAGCAGTTTGGTGGGAGAGCCCAATGAGCAGTTCTTC.

V is TRBV3-1 and J is TRBJ1-2, with D unclear. The germline V gene has CDR1 LGHDT and CDR2 YNNKEL (reference sequence). Between the trimmed V and J ends, which lost 0 bases and 7 bases, there was a span of 9 bases. This CDR3 comprises 13 residues. The CDR3 bases are TGTGCCAGCAGCCAAGAGGTTACAGCTGGCTACACCTTC. Encoded protein: CASSQEVTAGYTF.

In its sample, this clonotype was seen many times. The rearrangement uses TRBV14 and TRBJ2-7; D remains ambiguous. CDR1 is SGHDN, CDR2 FVKESK, per germline. This CDR3 contains 12 residues. The V and J ends lost 0 bases and 4 bases respectively, with 4 bases between them. The CDR3 DNA is TGTGCCAGCAGCCAAGATTGGTACGAGCAGTACTTC. Translation: CASSQDWYEQYF.

Concerning this clonotype: This may arise from a read error, as a much more abundant clone is one base away. Because it lacks the conserved phenylalanine or tryptophan at the end, this CDR3 is likely a read error. The chain has TRBV5-1 and TRBJ2-2; D unresolved. CDR3 length: 12 amino acids. V lost 6 bases and J lost 2, with 5 bases in between. Germline V gives CDR1 SGHRS, CDR2 YFSETQ. For the CDR3, the DNA is TGCGCCAGCACAATTAACACCGGGGAGCTGTTTCTT. Protein: CASTINTGELFL.

This clonotype was counted many times. CDR3 nucleotides: TGTGCCAGCGGGGCGGGAGTTTCCGAGCAGTACTTC. This gives the protein CASGAGVSEQYF. The chain has TRBV11-2 and TRBJ2-7; 7 bases map to TRBD2. The germline V gene has CDR1 SGHAT and CDR2 FQNNGV. V dropped 8 bases and J dropped 6; count of bases not matched to a gene: 7. The CDR3 is 12 residues long.

This clonotype was seen repeatedly, ten times or more. The CDR3 spells CASSQERGLAYEQYF. The DNA for the CDR3 is TGCGCCAGCAGCCAAGAGAGAGGTTTAGCCTACGAGCAGTACTTC. The chain uses TRBV4-1 and TRBJ2-7; D gene ambiguous. The CDR3 runs 15 residues. Germline V gene sequence: CDR1 MGHRA, CDR2 YSYEKL. V was clipped by 0 bases and J by 2 bases, with 11 bases between them.

The rearrangement uses TRBV9 and TRBJ1-3; D is uncertain. Trimming pared 3 bases from V and 4 bases from J, leaving 14 bases between. There are 15 residues in the CDR3. Germline CDR1 is SGDLS and CDR2 is YYNGEE. CDR3 loop: CASSAGSSPGNTIYF. The CDR3, as DNA: TGTGCCAGCAGCGCCGGCTCAAGTCCGGGAAACACCATATATTTT.